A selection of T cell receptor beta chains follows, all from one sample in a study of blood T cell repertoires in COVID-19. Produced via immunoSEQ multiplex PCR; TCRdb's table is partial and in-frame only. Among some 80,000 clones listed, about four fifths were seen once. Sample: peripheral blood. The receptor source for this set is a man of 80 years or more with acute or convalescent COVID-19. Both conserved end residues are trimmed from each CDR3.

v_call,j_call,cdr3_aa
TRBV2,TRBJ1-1,ASGTPNTEAF
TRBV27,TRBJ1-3,ASSLSPTGHGNTIY
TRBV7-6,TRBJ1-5,ASSPDRDQPQH
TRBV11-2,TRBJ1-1,ASSRQKGGTEAF
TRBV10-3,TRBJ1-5,AISSGTVSNQPQH
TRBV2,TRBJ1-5,ASSTGVNNQPQH
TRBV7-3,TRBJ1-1,ASSPNGLSNTEAF
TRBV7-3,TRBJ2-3,ASSIIRTDTQY
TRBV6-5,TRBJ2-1,ASSRAGSSYNEQF
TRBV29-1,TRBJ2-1,SVDLASGYNEQF
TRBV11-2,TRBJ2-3,ASMSFSFTDTQY
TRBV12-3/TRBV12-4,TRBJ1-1,ASSLRRDTEAF
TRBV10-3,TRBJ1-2,AISPGTGGANYGYT
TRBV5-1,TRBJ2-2,ATSPLAGRDGELF
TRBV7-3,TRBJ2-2,ASSLTGRGVPGELF
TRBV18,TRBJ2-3,ASSPPSRGADTQY
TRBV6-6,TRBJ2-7,ASSTRSYEQY
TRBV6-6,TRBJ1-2,ASSYNPGQIFYGYT
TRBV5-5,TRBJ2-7,ASSGTAQFSYEQY
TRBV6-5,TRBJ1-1,ASRNRVGTEAF